This T cell receptor beta chain was identified during a study of Graves' ophthalmopathy and Graves' hyperthyroidism. The CDR3 is made up of 14 amino acids. V gave up 2 bases and J gave up 7 bases; unmatched junction bases: 3. Looked up from germline, CDR1 is SGHAT and CDR2 is FQDESV (reference sequence). RNA transcripts yielded amplified TCR beta CDR3 regions. The first-round RT-PCR employed HTBI primers together with the Qiagen OneStep RT-PCR kit. A multiplex PCR was then performed as the second round. TCRdb reanalysed the multiplex PCR reads using MiXCR and keeps one entry per CDR3 protein. The sample comprises under 200,000 distinct CDR3 sequences, under 40% of which are singletons, and roughly 5.2% rests with the top ten. In this sample, this clonotype turned up many times.

This TCR derives from a middle-aged woman with Graves' ophthalmopathy. Material: peripheral blood. The genes are TRBV11-1 and TRBJ2-2, with 8 bases identical to TRBD1. The CDR3 DNA reads as TGTGCCAGCAGCTTAATAGGACAGGGCGGGGAGCTGTTTTTT. It translates to CASSLIGQGGELFF.